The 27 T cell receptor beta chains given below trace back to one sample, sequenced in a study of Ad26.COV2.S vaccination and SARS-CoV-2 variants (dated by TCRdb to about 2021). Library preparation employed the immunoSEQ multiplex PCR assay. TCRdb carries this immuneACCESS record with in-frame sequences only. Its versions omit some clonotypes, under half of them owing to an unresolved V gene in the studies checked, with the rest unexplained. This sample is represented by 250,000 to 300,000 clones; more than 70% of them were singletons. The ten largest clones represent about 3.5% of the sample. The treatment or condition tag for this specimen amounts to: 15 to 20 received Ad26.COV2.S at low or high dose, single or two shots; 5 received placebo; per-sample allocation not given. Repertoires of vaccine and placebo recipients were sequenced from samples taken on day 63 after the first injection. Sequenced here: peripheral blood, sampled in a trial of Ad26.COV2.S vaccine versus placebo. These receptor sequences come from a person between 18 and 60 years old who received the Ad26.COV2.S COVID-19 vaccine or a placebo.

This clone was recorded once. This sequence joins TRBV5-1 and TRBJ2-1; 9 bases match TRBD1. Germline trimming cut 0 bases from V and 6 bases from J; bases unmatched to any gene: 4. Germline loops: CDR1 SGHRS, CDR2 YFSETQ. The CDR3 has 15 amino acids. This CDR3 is CASSLGDRAGNEQFF. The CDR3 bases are TGCGCCAGCAGCTTGGGGGACAGGGCTGGCAATGAGCAGTTCTTC.

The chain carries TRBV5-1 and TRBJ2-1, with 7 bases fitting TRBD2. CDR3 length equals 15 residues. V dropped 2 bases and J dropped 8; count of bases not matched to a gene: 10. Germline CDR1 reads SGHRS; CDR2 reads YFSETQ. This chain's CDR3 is CASSFGGRAIDEQFF. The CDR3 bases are TGCGCCAGCAGCTTTGGGGGGAGGGCCATCGATGAGCAGTTCTTC.

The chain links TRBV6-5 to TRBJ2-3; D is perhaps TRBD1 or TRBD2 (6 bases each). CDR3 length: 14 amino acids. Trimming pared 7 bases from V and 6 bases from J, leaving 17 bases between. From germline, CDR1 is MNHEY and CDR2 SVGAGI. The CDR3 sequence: CASTRRGLGDTQYF. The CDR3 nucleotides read TGTGCCAGCACCAGACGGGGGCTGGGGGATACGCAGTATTTT.

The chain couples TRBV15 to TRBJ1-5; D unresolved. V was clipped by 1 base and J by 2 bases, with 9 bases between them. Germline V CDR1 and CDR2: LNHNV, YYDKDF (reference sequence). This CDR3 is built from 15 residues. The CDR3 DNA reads TGTGCCACCAGCAGAGCGGGTTTTCGCAATCAGCCCCAGCATTTT. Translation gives CATSRAGFRNQPQHF.

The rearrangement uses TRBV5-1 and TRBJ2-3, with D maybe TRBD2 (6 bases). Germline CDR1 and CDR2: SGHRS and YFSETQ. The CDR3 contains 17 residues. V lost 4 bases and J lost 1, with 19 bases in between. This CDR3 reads CASSPTPGRDGTDTQYF. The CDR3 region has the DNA TGCGCCAGCAGCCCGACCCCCGGGCGGGACGGCACAGATACGCAGTATTTT.

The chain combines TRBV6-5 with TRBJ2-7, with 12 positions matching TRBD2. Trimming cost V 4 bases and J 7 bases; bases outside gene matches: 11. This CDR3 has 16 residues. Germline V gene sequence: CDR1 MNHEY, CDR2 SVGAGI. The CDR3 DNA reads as TGTGCCAGCAGTTGGACTAGCGGGAACTCAGGATATGAGCAGTACTTC. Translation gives CASSWTSGNSGYEQYF.

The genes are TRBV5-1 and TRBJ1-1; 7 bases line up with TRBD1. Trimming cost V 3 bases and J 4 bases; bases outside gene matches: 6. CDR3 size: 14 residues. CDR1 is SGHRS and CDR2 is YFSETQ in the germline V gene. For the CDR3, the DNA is TGCGCCAGCAGCTCAGGACAGGCGCGCACTGAAGCTTTCTTT. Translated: CASSSGQARTEAFF.

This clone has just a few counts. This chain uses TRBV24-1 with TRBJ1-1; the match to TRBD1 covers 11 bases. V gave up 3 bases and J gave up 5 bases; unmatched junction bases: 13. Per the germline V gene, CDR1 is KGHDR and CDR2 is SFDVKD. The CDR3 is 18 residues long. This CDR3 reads CATSDTNRDRGEDTEAFF. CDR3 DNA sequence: TGTGCCACCAGTGATACCAACCGGGACAGGGGGGAGGATACTGAAGCTTTCTTT.

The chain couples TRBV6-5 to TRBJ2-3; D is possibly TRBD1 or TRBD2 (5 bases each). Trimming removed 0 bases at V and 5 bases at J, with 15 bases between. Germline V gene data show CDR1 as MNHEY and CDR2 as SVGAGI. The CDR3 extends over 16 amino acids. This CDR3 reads CASSYSAGRLGDTQYF. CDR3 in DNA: TGTGCCAGCAGTTACTCGGCAGGGAGATTAGGAGATACGCAGTATTTT.

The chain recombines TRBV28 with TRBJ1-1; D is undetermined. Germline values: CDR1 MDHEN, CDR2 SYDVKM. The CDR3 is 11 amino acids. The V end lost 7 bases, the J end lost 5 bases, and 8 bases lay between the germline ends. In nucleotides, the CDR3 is TGTGCCAGCATAGGTGGGACTGAAGCTTTCTTT. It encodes CASIGGTEAFF.

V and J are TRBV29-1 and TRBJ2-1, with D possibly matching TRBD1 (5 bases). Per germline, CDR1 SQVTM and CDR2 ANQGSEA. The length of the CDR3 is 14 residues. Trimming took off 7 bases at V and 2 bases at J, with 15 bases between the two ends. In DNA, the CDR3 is TGCAGCGGGAACAGGATTGGGGCCTACAATGAGCAGTTCTTC. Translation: CSGNRIGAYNEQFF.

CDR3 sequence (DNA): TGTGCCAGCTCACCATTCGAGTCAGGGGACGGCTACGAGCAGTACTTC. Protein sequence: CASSPFESGDGYEQYF. The V gene is TRBV18, the J gene TRBJ2-7, with a tentative D call TRBD1 (6 bases). V lost 2 bases to trimming and J lost 3 bases, with 17 bases between them. Germline CDR1 reads KGHSH; CDR2 reads LQKENI. The CDR3 runs to 16 residues.

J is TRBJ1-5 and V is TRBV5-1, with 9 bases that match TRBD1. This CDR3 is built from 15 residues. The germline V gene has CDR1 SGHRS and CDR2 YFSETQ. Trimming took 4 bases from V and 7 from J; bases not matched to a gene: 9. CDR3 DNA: TGCGCCAGCAGCACCGGGACAGGGAGTGGGCAGCCCCAGCATTTT. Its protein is CASSTGTGSGQPQHF. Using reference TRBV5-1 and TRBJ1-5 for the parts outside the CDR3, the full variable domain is KAGVTQTPRYLIKTRGQQVTLSCSPISGHRSVSWYQQTPGQGLQFLFEYFSETQRNKGNFPGRFSGRQFSNSRSEMNVSTLELGDSALYLCASSTGTGSGQPQHFGDGTRLSIL.

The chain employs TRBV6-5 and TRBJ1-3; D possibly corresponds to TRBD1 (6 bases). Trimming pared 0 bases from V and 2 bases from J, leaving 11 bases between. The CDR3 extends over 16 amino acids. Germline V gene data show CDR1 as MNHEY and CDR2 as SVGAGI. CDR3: CASSYSGRGTGNTIYF. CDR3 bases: TGTGCCAGCAGTTACTCGGGCAGGGGCACTGGAAACACCATATATTTT.

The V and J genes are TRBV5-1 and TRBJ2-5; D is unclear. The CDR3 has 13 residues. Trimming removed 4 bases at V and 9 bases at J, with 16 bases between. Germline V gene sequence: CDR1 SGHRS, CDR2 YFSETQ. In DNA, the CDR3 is TGCGCCAGCAGCCCGGGCCCCTCTGATTCCCAGTACTTC. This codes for CASSPGPSDSQYF.

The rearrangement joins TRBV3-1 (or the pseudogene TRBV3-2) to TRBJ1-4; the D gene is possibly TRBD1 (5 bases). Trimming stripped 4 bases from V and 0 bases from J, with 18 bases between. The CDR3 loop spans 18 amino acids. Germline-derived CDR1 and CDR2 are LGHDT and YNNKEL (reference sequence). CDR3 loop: CASSRTTGTDTTNEKLFF. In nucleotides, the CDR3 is TGTGCCAGCAGCCGGACCACCGGGACCGACACAACTAATGAAAAACTGTTTTTT.

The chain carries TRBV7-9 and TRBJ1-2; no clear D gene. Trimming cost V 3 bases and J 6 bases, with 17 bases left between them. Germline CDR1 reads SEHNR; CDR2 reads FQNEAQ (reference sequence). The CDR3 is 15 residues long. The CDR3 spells CASSLVGDGLNGYTF. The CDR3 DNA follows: TGTGCCAGCAGCTTGGTTGGAGATGGCTTGAATGGCTACACCTTC.

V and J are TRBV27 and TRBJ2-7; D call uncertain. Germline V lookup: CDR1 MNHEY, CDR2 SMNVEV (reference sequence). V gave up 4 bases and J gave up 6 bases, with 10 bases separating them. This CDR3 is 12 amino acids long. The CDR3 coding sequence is TGTGCCAGCAGTTCGGCAACCCGCGAGCAGTACTTC. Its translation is CASSSATREQYF.

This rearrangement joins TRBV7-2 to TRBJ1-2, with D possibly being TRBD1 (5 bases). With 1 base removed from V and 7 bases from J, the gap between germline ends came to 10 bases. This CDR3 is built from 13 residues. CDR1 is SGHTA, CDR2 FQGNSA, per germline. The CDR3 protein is CASSLEGKGGYTF. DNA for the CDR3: TGTGCCAGCAGCTTAGAGGGGAAGGGTGGCTACACCTTC. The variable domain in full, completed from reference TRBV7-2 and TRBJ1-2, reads GAGVSQSPSNKVTEKGKDVELRCDPISGHTALYWYRQSLGQGLEFLIYFQGNSAPDKSGLPSDRFSAERTGGSVSTLTIQRTQQEDSAVYLCASSLEGKGGYTFGSGTRLTVV.

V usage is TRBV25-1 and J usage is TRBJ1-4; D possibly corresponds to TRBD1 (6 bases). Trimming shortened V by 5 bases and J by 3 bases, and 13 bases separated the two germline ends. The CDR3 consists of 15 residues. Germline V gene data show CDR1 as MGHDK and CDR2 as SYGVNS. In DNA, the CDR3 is TGTGCCAGCAGTTTCCAGGGGTCACCTAATGAAAAACTGTTTTTT. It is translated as CASSFQGSPNEKLFF.

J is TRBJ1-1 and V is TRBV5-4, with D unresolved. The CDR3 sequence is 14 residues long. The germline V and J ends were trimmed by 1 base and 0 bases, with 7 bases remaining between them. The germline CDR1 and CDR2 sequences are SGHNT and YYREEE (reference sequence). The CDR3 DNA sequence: TGTGCCAGCAGCTTGCCCGGAATGAACACTGAAGCTTTCTTT. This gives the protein CASSLPGMNTEAFF. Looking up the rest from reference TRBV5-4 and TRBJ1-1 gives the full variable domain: ETGVTQSPTHLIKTRGQQVTLRCSSQSGHNTVSWYQQALGQGPQFIFQYYREEENGRGNFPPRFSGLQFPNYSSELNVNALELDDSALYLCASSLPGMNTEAFFGQGTRLTVV.

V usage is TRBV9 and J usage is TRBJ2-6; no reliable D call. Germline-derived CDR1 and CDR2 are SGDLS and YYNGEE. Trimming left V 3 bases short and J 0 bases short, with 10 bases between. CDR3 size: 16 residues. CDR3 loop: CASSGRQDSGANVLTF. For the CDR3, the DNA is TGTGCCAGCAGCGGCCGTCAGGACTCTGGGGCCAACGTCCTGACTTTC.

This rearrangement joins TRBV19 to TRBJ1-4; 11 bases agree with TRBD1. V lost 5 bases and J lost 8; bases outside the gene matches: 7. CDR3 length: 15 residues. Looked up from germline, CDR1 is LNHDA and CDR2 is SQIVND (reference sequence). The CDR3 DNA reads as TGTGCCAGTAGTGATCCCGGGACAGGGGGGGAAAAACTGTTTTTT. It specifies CASSDPGTGGEKLFF.

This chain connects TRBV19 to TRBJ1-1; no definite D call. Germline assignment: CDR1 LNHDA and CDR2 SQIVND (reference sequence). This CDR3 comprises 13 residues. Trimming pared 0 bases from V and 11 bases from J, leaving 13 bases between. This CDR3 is CASSIDRGRAAFF. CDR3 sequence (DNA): TGTGCCAGTAGTATAGATCGTGGGCGGGCGGCTTTCTTT.

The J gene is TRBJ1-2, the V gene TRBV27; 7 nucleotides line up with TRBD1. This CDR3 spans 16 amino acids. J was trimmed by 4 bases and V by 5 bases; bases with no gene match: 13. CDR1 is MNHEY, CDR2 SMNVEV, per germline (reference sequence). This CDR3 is CASSPMGPTGVYGYTF. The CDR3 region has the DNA TGTGCCAGCAGTCCCATGGGACCCACAGGGGTCTATGGCTACACCTTC.

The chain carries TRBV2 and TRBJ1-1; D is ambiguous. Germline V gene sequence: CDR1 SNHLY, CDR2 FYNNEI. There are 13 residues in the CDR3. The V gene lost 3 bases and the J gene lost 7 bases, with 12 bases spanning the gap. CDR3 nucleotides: TGTGCCAGCAGTGAGACGGGAGAGGGTGAAGCTTTCTTT. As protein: CASSETGEGEAFF.

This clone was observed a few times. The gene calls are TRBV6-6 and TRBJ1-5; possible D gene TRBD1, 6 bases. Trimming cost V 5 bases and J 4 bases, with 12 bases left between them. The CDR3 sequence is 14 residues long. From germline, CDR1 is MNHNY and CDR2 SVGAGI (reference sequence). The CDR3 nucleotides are TGTGCCAGCAGTCGGACAGCGGTTAATCAGCCCCAGCATTTT. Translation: CASSRTAVNQPQHF.